These 2 T cell receptor beta chains came from one sample sequenced in a study of cytomegalovirus exposure and HLA in healthy donors (dated by TCRdb to between 2016 and 2019). To prepare the library, the immunoSEQ multiplex PCR assay was applied. For the multiplex PCR, a mixture combining 60 forward primers for TCR Vbeta segments and 13 reverse primers for TCR Jbeta segments was used. TCRdb took this table from immuneACCESS and kept in-frame rearrangements with V and J called. Such tables lack part of the clones; where checked against another copy, unresolved V genes explain under half of the gap, and the rest is unexplained. The sample table holds 40,000 or so clones. Together, the top ten hold under 4.5% of the sample. Sequencing was carried out using PBMCs. The receptors come from a male donor in good health and CMV-seronegative.

The chain combines TRBV6-1 with TRBJ1-2; 10 bases map to TRBD1. This CDR3 has 13 amino acids. Germline V lookup: CDR1 MNHNS, CDR2 SASEGT. V lost 11 bases and J lost 8; bases outside the gene matches: 11. The CDR3, as DNA: TGTGCCGGATCCGGGACAGGGGCGCTCGGCTACACCTTC. Translating gives CAGSGTGALGYTF.

The chain joins TRBV9 to TRBJ2-3, with D hard to call. Germline assignment: CDR1 SGDLS and CDR2 YYNGEE. With 5 bases removed from V and 6 bases from J, the gap between germline ends came to 10 bases. The CDR3 is 12 amino acids. The CDR3 protein is CASSVLSDTQYF. CDR3 bases: TGTGCCAGCAGTGTACTAAGTGATACGCAGTATTTT.